This TCR beta chain was captured in a study of STAT3 mutations in large granular lymphocyte leukemia. Points on this clone: Its specificity is unknown.

The method was immunoSEQ multiplex PCR; TCRdb's version includes in-frame clones alone and lacks a portion of them. Here the sample spans under 9,500 clones, 92% being singletons. Study-level findings and limits: A small but highly pathogenic clone may have been missed. Every T-cell large granular lymphocyte leukemia patient had at least one immunodominant TCR beta clonotype. Sampling intervals varied between patients and samples. Clonal expansion was inferred from other time points because no sample existed at each clone's first appearance. All newly emerging clones after therapy were STAT3 wild type.

CDR3 length: 14 amino acids. CDR1 is SGHNT and CDR2 is YYREEE in the germline V gene (reference sequence). V was pared by 1 base and J by 0 bases, with 6 bases between. Sequenced material: peripheral blood mononuclear cells. The sequence came from a man aged 60-69 years with T-cell large granular lymphocyte leukemia. Some clones in this sample may be carry-over from other donors' samples. The rearrangement uses TRBV5-4 and TRBJ2-3, with no clear D. The CDR3 region is CASSLPRSTDTQYF. In DNA, the CDR3 is TGTGCCAGCAGCTTGCCTAGGAGCACAGATACGCAGTATTTT.